This TCR beta chain emerged from a study of blood T cell repertoires in COVID-19. Study overall: COVID-19 samples from acute and convalescent phases originated in the United States, Italy and Spain. The cDNA or gDNA used as material had been derived from T cells, B-cell-depleted T cells, or PBMCs.

CDR3 length: 15 amino acids. The germline CDR1 and CDR2 sequences are MNHNS and SASEGT. The V end lost 1 base, the J end lost 3 bases, and 13 bases lay between the germline ends. The data were produced by immunoSEQ multiplex PCR, yet TCRdb's version contains in-frame clones alone and is incomplete. This repertoire shows around 83,000 clones, roughly 89% found once; its top ten account for approximately 15%. The source is a man aged 65 to 85 with active or convalescent COVID-19. This chain connects TRBV6-1 to TRBJ2-7; weak D call: TRBD1 (6 bases). The material sequenced was peripheral blood. The CDR3 DNA reads as TGTGCCAGCAGTGAAGATGGGGGCGCCCACTACGAGCAGTACTTC. The encoded protein is CASSEDGGAHYEQYF.